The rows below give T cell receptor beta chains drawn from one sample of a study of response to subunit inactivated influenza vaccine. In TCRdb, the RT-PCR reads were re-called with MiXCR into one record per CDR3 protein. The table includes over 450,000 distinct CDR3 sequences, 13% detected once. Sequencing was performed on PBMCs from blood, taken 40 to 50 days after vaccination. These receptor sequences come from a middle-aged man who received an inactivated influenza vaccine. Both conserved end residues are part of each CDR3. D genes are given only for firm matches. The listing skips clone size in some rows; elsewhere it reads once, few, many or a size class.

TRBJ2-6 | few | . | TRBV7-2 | TGTGCCAGCAGCTTGGGGTCGGGGTCAGGAGGGGCCAACGTCCTGACTTTC | CASSLGSGSGGANVLTF
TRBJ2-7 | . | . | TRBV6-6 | TGTGCCACCTCGGGACTTCGCAAAGCCGAGCAGTACTTC | CATSGLRKAEQYF
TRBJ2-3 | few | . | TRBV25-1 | TGTGCCAGCAGTGGACCAACAGATACGCAGTATTTT | CASSGPTDTQYF
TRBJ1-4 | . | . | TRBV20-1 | TGCAGTGCTAGAATTCCGGCGGGTGAAAAACTGTTTTTT | CSARIPAGEKLFF
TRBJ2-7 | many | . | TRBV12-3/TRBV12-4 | TGTGCCAGCAGTTTTGGGTACGAGCAGTACTTC | CASSFGYEQYF
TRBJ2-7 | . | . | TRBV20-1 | TGCAGTGCTCACACGTGGGGGCGGGATGTCTACGAGCAGTACTTC | CSAHTWGRDVYEQYF
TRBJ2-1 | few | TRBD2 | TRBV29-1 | TGCAGCGTTCGGACTAGCGGGAACAATGAGCAGTTCTTC | CSVRTSGNNEQFF
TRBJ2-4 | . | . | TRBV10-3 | TGTGCCATCGGTGGGGAAAACATTCAGTACTTC | CAIGGENIQYF
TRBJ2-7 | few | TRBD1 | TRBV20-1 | TGCAGTGCTGGGGACAGGGACTACGAGCAGTACTTC | CSAGDRDYEQYF
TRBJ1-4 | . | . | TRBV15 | TGTGCCACCAGCAGAGGAATTAGGGTCGGTGAAAAACTGTTTTTT | CATSRGIRVGEKLFF
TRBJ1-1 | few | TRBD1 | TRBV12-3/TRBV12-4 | TGTGCCAGCAGCCAAGGGACAGACATCCTCCGGAGGACTGAAGCTTTCTTT | CASSQGTDILRRTEAFF
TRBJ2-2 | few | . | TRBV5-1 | TGCGCCAGCAGCTTTGACTCATATGGTGGGGAGCTGTTTTTT | CASSFDSYGGELFF
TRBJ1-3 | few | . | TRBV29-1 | TGCAGCGTCTTACAGCCTAACTCTGGAAACACCATATATTTT | CSVLQPNSGNTIYF
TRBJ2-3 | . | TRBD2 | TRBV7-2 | TGTGCCAGCAGCTTAGCTAGCGGGGTAGATACGCAGTATTTT | CASSLASGVDTQYF
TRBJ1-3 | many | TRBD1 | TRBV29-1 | TGCAGCGTGGCGGGACAGGGTTACGCCATATATTTT | CSVAGQGYAIYF
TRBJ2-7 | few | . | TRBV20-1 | TGCAGTGCTAGATGGGGCGAGCAGTACTTC | CSARWGEQYF
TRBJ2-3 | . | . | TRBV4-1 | TGCGCCAGCAGCCAAGCGGGGTGGGGGACAGATACGCAGTATTTT | CASSQAGWGTDTQYF
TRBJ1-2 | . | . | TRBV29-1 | TGCAGCGTTGAAGATTCAGCTAACTATGGCTACACCTTC | CSVEDSANYGYTF
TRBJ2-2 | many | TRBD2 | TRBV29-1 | TGCAGCGTTGTATGGCTAGCGGAAAACACCGGGGAGCTGTTTTTT | CSVVWLAENTGELFF
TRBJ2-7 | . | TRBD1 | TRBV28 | TGTGCCAGCAGACGAGACAGGGCCGACTACGAGCAGTACTTC | CASRRDRADYEQYF
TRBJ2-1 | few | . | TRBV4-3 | TGCGCCAGCAGCCAAGAGCCCCCCAATGAGCAGTTCTTC | CASSQEPPNEQFF
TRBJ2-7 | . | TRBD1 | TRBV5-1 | TGCGCCAGCTCACAGGGGGCGGCCTACGAGCAGTACTTC | CASSQGAAYEQYF
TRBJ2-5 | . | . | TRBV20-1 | TGCAGTGCTAGAAATCCGGGCCAAGAGACCCAGTACTTC | CSARNPGQETQYF
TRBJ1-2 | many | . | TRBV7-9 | TGTGCCAGCAGCTTAGGGGATTACTATGGCTACACCTTC | CASSLGDYYGYTF
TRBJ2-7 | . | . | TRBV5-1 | TGCGCCAGCAGCTTGTCGGCTAGCGAGGCCTACGAGCAGTACTTC | CASSLSASEAYEQYF
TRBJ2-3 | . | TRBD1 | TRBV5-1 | TGCGCCAGCAGCTTATTCGGACAGGGGTCAGCAGATACGCAGTATTTT | CASSLFGQGSADTQYF
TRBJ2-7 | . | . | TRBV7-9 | TGTGCCAGCAGCTTATCTGTGAGGCTGGACGAGCAGTACTTC | CASSLSVRLDEQYF
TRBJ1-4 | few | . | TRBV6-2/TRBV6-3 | TGTGCCAGCAGGCCGGGACCCGTCTATCAAACTAATGAAAAACTGTTTTTT | CASRPGPVYQTNEKLFF